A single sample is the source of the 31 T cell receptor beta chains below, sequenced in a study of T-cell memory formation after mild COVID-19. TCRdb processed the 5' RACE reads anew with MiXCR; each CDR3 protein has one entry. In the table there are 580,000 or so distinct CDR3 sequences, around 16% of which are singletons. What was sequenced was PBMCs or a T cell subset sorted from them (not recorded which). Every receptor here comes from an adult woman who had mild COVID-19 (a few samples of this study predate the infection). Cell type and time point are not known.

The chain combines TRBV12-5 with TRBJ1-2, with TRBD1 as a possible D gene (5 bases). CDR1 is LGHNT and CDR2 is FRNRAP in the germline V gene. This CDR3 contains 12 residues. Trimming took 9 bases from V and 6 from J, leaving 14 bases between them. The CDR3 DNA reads TGTGCTAGACTGGGGGGGGATGATGGCTACACCTTC. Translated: CARLGGDDGYTF.

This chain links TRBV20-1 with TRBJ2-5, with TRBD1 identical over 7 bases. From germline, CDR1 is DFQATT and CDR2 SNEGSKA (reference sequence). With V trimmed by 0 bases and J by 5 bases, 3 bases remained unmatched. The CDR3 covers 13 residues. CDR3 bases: TGCAGTGCTAGAGATTGGGGACAGGAGACCCAGTACTTC. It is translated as CSARDWGQETQYF.

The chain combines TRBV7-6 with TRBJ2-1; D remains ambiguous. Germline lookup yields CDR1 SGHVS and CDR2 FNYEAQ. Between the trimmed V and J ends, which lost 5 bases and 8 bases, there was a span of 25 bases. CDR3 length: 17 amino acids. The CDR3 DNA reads TGTGCCAGCAGCCACCAAGTTTCCGGGTCTCGGAACCATGAGCAGTTCTTC. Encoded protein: CASSHQVSGSRNHEQFF.

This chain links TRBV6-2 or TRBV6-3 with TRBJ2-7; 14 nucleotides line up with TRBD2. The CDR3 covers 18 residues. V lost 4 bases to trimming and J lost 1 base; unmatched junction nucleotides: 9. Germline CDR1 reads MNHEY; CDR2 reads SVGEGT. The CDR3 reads CASSSLHGLAGGSYEQYF. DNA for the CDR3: TGTGCCAGCAGTTCCCTCCATGGACTAGCGGGGGGTTCCTACGAGCAGTACTTC.

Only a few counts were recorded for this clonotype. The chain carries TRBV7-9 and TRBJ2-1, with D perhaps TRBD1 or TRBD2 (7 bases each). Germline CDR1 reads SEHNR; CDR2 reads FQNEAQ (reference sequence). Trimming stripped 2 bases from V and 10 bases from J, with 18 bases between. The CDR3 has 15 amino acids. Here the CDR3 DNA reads TGTGCCAGCAGCTTACCGGTGGCAGGGGGACTAGAGCAGTTCTTC. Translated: CASSLPVAGGLEQFF.

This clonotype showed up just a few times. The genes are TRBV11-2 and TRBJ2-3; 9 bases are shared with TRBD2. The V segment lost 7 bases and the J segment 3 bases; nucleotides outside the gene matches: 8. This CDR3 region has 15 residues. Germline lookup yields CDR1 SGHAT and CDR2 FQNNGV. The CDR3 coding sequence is TGTGCCAGCACCCCCGGGGCGGGAGGGACAGATACGCAGTATTTT. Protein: CASTPGAGGTDTQYF.

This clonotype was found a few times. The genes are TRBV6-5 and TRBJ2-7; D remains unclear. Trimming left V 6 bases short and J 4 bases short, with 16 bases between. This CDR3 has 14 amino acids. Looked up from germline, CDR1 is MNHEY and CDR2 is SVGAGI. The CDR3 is CASRLVLGSYEQYF. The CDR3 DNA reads TGTGCCAGCAGGCTAGTCCTTGGCAGTTACGAGCAGTACTTC.

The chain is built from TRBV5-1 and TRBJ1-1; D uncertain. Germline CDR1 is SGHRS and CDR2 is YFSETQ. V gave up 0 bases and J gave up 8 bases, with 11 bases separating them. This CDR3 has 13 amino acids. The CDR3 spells CASSLVQDGEAFF. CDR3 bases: TGCGCCAGCAGCTTGGTTCAGGACGGAGAAGCTTTCTTT.

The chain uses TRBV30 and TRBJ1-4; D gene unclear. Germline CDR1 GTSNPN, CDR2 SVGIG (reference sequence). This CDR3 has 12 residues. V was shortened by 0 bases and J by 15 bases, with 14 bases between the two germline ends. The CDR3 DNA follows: TGTGCCTGGAGTGTACTGGGCACTCAAATGTTTTTT. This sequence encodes CAWSVLGTQMFF.

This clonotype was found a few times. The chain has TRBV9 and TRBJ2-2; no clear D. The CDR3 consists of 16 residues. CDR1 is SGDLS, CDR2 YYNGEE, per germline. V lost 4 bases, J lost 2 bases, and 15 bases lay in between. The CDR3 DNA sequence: TGTGCCAGCAGCCCGATGTTCAACCCCAACACCGGGGAGCTGTTTTTT. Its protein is CASSPMFNPNTGELFF. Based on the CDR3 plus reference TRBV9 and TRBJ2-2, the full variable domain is DSGVTQTPKHLITATGQRVTLRCSPRSGDLSVYWYQQSLDQGLQFLIQYYNGEERAKGNILERFSAQQFPDLHSELNLSSLELGDSALYFCASSPMFNPNTGELFFGEGSRLTVL.

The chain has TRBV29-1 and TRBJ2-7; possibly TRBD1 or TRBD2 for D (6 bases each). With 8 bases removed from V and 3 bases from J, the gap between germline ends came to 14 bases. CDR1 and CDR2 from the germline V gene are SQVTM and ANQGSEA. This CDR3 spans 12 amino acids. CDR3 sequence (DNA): TGCAGCTGCGGGACATCCCGCTACGAGCAGTACTTC. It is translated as CSCGTSRYEQYF.

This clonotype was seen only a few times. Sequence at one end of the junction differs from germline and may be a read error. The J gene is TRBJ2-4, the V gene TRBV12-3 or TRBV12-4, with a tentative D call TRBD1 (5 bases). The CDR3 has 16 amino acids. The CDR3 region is CASSIAGNLAKNIQYF. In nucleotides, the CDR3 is TGTGCCAGCAGTATAGCAGGGAATCTAGCCAAAAACATTCAGTACTTC.

DNA of the CDR3: TGTGCCAGCTCGGTACCCACGCCTCTCCCTCCAGTAGCAGGGTACGGAGAGACCCAGTACTTC. It yields the protein CASSVPTPLPPVAGYGETQYF. This sequence joins TRBV27 and TRBJ2-5; TRBD1 is a possible D gene (5 bases). The CDR3 has 21 amino acids. V was shortened by 8 bases and J by 4 bases, with 38 bases between the two germline ends. Germline CDR1 is MNHEY and CDR2 is SMNVEV (reference sequence).

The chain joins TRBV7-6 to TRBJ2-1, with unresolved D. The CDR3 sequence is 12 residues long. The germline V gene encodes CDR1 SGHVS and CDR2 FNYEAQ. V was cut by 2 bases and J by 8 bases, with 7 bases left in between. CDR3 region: CASSLNPYEQFF. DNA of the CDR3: TGTGCCAGCAGCTTAAACCCCTATGAGCAGTTCTTC.

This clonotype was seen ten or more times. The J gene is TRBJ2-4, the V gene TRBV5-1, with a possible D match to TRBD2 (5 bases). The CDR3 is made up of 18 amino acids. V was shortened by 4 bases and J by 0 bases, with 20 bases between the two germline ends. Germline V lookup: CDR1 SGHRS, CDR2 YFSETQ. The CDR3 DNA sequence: TGCGCCAGCAGCCCCTCGGACGGGGTCCCCCTAGCCAAAAACATTCAGTACTTC. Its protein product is CASSPSDGVPLAKNIQYF.

CDR3 amino acids: CASSSYPGPTYEQYF. For the CDR3, the DNA is TGCGCCAGCAGCTCATACCCGGGACCGACTTACGAGCAGTACTTC. The J gene is TRBJ2-7, the V gene TRBV5-1; either TRBD1 or TRBD2 may fit D (5 bases each). The CDR3 extends over 15 amino acids. The ends were cut back, 3 bases at V and 4 bases at J, with 17 bases in the middle. Germline CDR1 reads SGHRS; CDR2 reads YFSETQ.

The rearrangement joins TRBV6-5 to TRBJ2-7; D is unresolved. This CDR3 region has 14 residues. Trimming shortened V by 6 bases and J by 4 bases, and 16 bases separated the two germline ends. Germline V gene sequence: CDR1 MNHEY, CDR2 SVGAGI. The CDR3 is CASSPARVWYEQYF. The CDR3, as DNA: TGTGCCAGCAGCCCCGCCCGGGTGTGGTACGAGCAGTACTTC.

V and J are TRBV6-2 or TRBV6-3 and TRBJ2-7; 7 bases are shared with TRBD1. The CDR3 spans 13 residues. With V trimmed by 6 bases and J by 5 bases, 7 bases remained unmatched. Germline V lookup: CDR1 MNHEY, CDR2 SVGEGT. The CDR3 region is CASRRGQVNEQYF. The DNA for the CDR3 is TGTGCCAGCAGGCGCGGACAGGTTAACGAGCAGTACTTC.

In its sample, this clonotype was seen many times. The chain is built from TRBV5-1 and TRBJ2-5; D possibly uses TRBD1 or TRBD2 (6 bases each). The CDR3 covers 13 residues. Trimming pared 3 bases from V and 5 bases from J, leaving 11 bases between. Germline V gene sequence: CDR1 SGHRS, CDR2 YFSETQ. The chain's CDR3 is CASSWTGAETQYF. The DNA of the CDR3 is TGCGCCAGCAGCTGGACGGGGGCCGAGACCCAGTACTTC.

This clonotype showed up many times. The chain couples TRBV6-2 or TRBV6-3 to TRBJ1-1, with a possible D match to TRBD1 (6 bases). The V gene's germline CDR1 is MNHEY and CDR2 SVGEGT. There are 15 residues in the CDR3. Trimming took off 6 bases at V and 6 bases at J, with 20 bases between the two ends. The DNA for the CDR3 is TGTGCCAGCAGGCATACAGGGACCCAATCCCCTGAAGCTTTCTTT. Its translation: CASRHTGTQSPEAFF.

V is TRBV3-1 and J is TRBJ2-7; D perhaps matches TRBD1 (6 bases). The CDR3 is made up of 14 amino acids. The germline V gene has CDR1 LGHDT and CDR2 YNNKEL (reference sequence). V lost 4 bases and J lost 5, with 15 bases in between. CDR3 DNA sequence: TGTGCCAGCAGCCCAGGGGTAAACGGTGACGAGCAGTACTTC. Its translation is CASSPGVNGDEQYF.

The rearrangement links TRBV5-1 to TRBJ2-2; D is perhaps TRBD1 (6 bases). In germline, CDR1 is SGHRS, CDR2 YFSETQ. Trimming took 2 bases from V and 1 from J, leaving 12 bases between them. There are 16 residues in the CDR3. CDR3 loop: CASSFSLTGNTGELFF. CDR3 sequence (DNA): TGCGCCAGCAGCTTCAGCCTGACAGGGAACACCGGGGAGCTGTTTTTT.

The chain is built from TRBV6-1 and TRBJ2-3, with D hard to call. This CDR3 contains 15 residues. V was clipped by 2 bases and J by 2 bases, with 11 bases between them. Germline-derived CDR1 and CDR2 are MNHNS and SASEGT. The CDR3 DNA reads TGTGCCAGCAGTGAATATCTCCCCACCACAGATACGCAGTATTTT. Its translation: CASSEYLPTTDTQYF.

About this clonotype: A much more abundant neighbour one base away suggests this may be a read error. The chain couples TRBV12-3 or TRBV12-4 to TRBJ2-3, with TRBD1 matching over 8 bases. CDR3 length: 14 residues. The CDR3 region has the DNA TGTGCCCGCAGCCAGGGGGCTAGCACAGATACGCAGTATTTT. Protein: CARSQGASTDTQYF.

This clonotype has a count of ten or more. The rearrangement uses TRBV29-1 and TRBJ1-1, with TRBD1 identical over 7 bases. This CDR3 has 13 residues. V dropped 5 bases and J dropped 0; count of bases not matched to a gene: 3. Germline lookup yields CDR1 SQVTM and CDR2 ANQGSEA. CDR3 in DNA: TGCAGCGTTCTCAGGGGGGTGAACACTGAAGCTTTCTTT. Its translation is CSVLRGVNTEAFF. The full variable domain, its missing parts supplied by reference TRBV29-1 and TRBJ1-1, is SAVISQKPSRDICQRGTSLTIQCQVDSQVTMMFWYRQQPGQSLTLIATANQGSEATYESGFVIDKFPISRPNLTFSTLTVSNMSPEDSSIYLCSVLRGVNTEAFFGQGTRLTVV.

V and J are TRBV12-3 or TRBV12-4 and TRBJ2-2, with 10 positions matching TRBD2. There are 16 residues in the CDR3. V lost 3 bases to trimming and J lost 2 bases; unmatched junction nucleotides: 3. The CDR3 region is CASSLGLAFNTGELFF. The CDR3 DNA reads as TGTGCCAGCAGTTTGGGACTAGCGTTTAACACCGGGGAGCTGTTTTTT.

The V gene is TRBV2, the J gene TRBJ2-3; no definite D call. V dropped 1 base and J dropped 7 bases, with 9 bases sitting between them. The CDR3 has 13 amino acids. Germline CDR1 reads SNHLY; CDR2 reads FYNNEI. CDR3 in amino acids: CASSEEPRNTQYF. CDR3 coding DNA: TGTGCCAGCAGTGAAGAACCGCGGAATACGCAGTATTTT.

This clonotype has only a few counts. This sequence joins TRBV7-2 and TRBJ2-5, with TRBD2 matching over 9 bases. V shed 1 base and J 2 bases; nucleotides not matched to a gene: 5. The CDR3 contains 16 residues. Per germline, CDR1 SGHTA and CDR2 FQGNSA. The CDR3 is CASSLGLAGLQETQYF. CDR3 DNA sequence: TGTGCCAGCAGCTTAGGGCTAGCGGGGTTACAAGAGACCCAGTACTTC.

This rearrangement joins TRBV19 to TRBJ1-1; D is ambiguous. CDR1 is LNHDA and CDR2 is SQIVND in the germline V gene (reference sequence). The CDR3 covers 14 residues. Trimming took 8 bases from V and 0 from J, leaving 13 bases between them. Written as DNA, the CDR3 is TGTGCCAGTCATCCGGGTATGATGAACACTGAAGCTTTCTTT. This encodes CASHPGMMNTEAFF. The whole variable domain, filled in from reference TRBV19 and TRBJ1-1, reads DGGITQSPKYLFRKEGQNVTLSCEQNLNHDAMYWYRQDPGQGLRLIYYSQIVNDFQKGDIAEGYSVSREKKESFPLTVTSAQKNPTAFYLCASHPGMMNTEAFFGQGTRLTVV.

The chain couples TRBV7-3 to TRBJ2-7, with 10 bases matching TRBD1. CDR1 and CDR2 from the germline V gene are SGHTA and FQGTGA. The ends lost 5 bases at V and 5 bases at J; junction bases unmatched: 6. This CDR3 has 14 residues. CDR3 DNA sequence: TGTGCCAGCAGCCGGGGGACAGGGGATAACGAGCAGTACTTC. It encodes CASSRGTGDNEQYF. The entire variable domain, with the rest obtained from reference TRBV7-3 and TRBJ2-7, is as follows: GAGVSQTPSNKVTEKGKYVELRCDPISGHTALYWYRQSLGQGPEFLIYFQGTGAADDSGLPNDRFFAVRPEGSVSTLKIQRTERGDSAVYLCASSRGTGDNEQYFGPGTRLTVT.

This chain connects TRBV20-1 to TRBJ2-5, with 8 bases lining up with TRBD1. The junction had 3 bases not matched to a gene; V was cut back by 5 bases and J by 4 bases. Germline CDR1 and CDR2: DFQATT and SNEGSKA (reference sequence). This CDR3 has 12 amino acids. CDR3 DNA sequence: TGCAGTGCTTTCAGGGGGCGAGAGACCCAGTACTTC. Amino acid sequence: CSAFRGRETQYF.